The 20 T cell receptor beta chains listed next were all sequenced from one sample in a study of cytomegalovirus exposure and HLA in healthy donors. In the PCR, 60 Vbeta and 13 Jbeta primers were used. Assay used: immunoSEQ multiplex PCR; TCRdb lists only in-frame clones, some missing. The sample consists of around 210,000 clones, around 80% of them appearing once. The source material was PBMCs. These receptors all come from a boy aged 5-17 years in good health and CMV-seronegative.

The chain employs TRBV19 and TRBJ1-5, with D maybe TRBD1 (6 bases). V was clipped by 1 base and J by 5 bases, with 15 bases between them. Germline V CDR1 and CDR2: LNHDA, SQIVND (reference sequence). The CDR3 is 16 amino acids. The CDR3 bases are TGTGCCAGTAGTATAGGGGGAGACAGGAGCCATCAGCCCCAGCATTTT. Translation: CASSIGGDRSHQPQHF.

V gene TRBV5-1 combines with J gene TRBJ1-1; the D gene is possibly TRBD1 (6 bases). This CDR3 has 15 amino acids. Trimming left V 4 bases short and J 6 bases short, with 19 bases between. Germline V gives CDR1 SGHRS, CDR2 YFSETQ. The CDR3 here is CASSGGAGAGAEAFF. Here the CDR3 DNA reads TGCGCCAGCAGCGGGGGTGCAGGGGCCGGGGCTGAAGCTTTCTTT.

V and J are TRBV2 and TRBJ2-6, with 7 bases matching TRBD1. The CDR3 has 17 amino acids. Trimming at V came to 4 bases and at J to 0 bases, leaving 6 bases not matched to a gene. Germline assignment: CDR1 SNHLY and CDR2 FYNNEI. CDR3 DNA: TGTGCCAGCAGTGTAACAGGGGCACTCTCTGGGGCCAACGTCCTGACTTTC. It is translated as CASSVTGALSGANVLTF. The full variable domain, with the rest looked up from reference TRBV2 and TRBJ2-6, is EPEVTQTPSHQVTQMGQEVILRCVPISNHLYFYWYRQILGQKVEFLVSFYNNEISEKSEIFDDQFSVERPDGSNFTLKIRSTKLEDSAMYFCASSVTGALSGANVLTFGAGSRLTVL.

The chain has TRBV10-2 and TRBJ1-4, with D uncertain. This CDR3 has 15 amino acids. V was clipped by 3 bases and J by 3 bases, with 11 bases between them. Germline V gene sequence: CDR1 WSHSY, CDR2 SAAADI. Here the CDR3 reads CASSEGGPSNEKLFF. In nucleotides, the CDR3 is TGCGCCAGCAGTGAAGGAGGGCCCTCTAATGAAAAACTGTTTTTT.

This clone appeared a few times. The chain carries TRBV15 and TRBJ2-1, with a weak D call TRBD2 (6 bases). V shed 0 bases and J shed 2 bases, with 8 bases lying between them. CDR1 and CDR2 from the germline V gene are LNHNV and YYDKDF (reference sequence). The CDR3 loop spans 15 amino acids. CDR3 sequence reads: CATSRDRGTYNEQFF. The CDR3 DNA sequence: TGTGCCACCAGCAGAGATCGGGGGACCTACAATGAGCAGTTCTTC.

The V and J genes are TRBV30 and TRBJ1-1; 8 positions agree with TRBD1. Trimming cost V 5 bases and J 4 bases; bases outside gene matches: 6. The CDR3 is made up of 13 amino acids. The germline gives CDR1 GTSNPN, CDR2 SVGIG (reference sequence). CDR3 residues: CAWSRTGTTEAFF. The DNA of the CDR3 is TGTGCCTGGTCGCGGACAGGGACCACTGAAGCTTTCTTT.

The chain is built from TRBV29-1 and TRBJ1-2; 9 nucleotides match TRBD1. After removal of 6 bases from V and 5 bases from J, the junction contained 10 bases not matched to a gene. Germline CDR1 is SQVTM and CDR2 is ANQGSEA. The CDR3 contains 14 residues. The CDR3 DNA is TGCAGCGTATTTCCGGGACAGGGACTGTATGGCTACACCTTC. Residues: CSVFPGQGLYGYTF.

This clone is a singleton in its sample. The chain carries TRBV11-2 and TRBJ1-1, with 8 bases fitting TRBD1. Per germline, CDR1 SGHAT and CDR2 FQNNGV. The CDR3 sequence is 13 residues long. With V trimmed by 5 bases and J by 6 bases, 5 bases remained unmatched. The CDR3 here is CASSGQGLAEAFF. The CDR3, as DNA: TGTGCCAGCAGCGGACAGGGTTTGGCTGAAGCTTTCTTT.

Remarks on this clone: The DNA is omitted, as the CDR3 cannot be located on it reliably, and the CDR3 follows TCRdb's listing. The rearrangement joins TRBV19 to TRBJ1-2; the D call TRBD1 from the table was never checked on the DNA. The CDR3 extends over 13 residues, inclusive of both ends. Germline values: CDR1 LNHDA, CDR2 SQIVND (reference sequence). This chain's CDR3 is CASSMVGQGTWAF.

V and J are TRBV6-1 and TRBJ1-2; tentative D call: TRBD1 (5 bases). V shed 2 bases and J shed 4 bases, with 11 bases lying between them. The CDR3 loop spans 14 amino acids. Germline assignment: CDR1 MNHNS and CDR2 SASEGT. The CDR3 reads CASSEFDSSYGYTF. CDR3 nucleotides: TGTGCCAGCAGTGAATTCGACAGCTCCTATGGCTACACCTTC.

The chain employs TRBV7-8 and TRBJ1-2; D is possibly TRBD1 (5 bases). CDR1 SGHVS and CDR2 FQNEAQ come from the germline V gene. The ends were cut back, 1 base at V and 8 bases at J, with 14 bases in the middle. This CDR3 spans 14 amino acids. Written as DNA, the CDR3 is TGTGCCAGCAGCTTAGGGGGCTCTCGAGCCGGCTACACCTTC. As protein: CASSLGGSRAGYTF.

The chain links TRBV5-4 to TRBJ2-7, with TRBD1 matching over 9 bases. With V trimmed by 5 bases and J by 4 bases, 16 bases remained unmatched. The CDR3 extends over 17 amino acids. Germline CDR1 is SGHNT and CDR2 is YYREEE (reference sequence). The CDR3 protein is CASSYGPGTGGWYEQYF. In DNA, the CDR3 is TGTGCCAGCAGTTACGGCCCGGGAACAGGGGGCTGGTACGAGCAGTACTTC.

This clone has only a few counts. V gene TRBV7-8 combines with J gene TRBJ2-3; D might be TRBD2 (6 bases). The CDR3 is 17 residues long. Germline lookup yields CDR1 SGHVS and CDR2 FQNEAQ. V lost 2 bases and J lost 0, with 15 bases in between. The CDR3 spells CASSLYGRARSTDTQYF. Here the CDR3 DNA reads TGTGCCAGCAGCTTATACGGGAGAGCGCGGAGCACAGATACGCAGTATTTT. Full variable domain (rest looked up from reference TRBV7-8 and TRBJ2-3): GAGVSQSPRYKVAKRGQDVALRCDPISGHVSLFWYQQALGQGPEFLTYFQNEAQLDKSGLPSDRFFAERPEGSVSTLKIQRTQQEDSAVYLCASSLYGRARSTDTQYFGPGTRLTVL.

This clone was counted once. One junction end does not reproduce the germline sequence, and a read error may be involved. In nucleotides, the CDR3 is TGTGCTAGCAGCTTGATTAGGGAGGACTACGAGCAGTACTTC. It codes for CASSLIREDYEQYF. The chain combines TRBV7-7 with TRBJ2-5; the D gene is possibly TRBD2 (6 bases). The closer fit of TRBJ2-7 to the DNA end suggests the J call may be wrong. The CDR3 extends over 14 amino acids. Germline V CDR1 and CDR2: SSHAT, FNYEAQ (reference sequence).

This clone was seen just once. The chain has TRBV18 and TRBJ1-1, with D perhaps TRBD1 (6 bases). This CDR3 is 17 amino acids long. Germline V gene data show CDR1 as KGHSH and CDR2 as LQKENI. Trimming pared 1 base from V and 0 bases from J, leaving 15 bases between. Written as DNA, the CDR3 is TGTGCCAGCTCACCACGGGCAGGGGTAACCGTGAACACTGAAGCTTTCTTT. It yields the protein CASSPRAGVTVNTEAFF.

This rearrangement joins TRBV13 to TRBJ2-7; 8 bases agree with TRBD2. The CDR3 spans 17 residues. The V gene's germline CDR1 is PRHDT and CDR2 FYEKMQ (reference sequence). J lost 4 bases, V lost 1 base, and 12 bases had no gene match. In nucleotides, the CDR3 is TGTGCCAGCAGCTTAGTTGCGGGGGGACTTTCTCGGTACGAGCAGTACTTC. Translated: CASSLVAGGLSRYEQYF.

The chain carries TRBV18 and TRBJ1-1; D is perhaps TRBD1 (6 bases). Trimming removed 4 bases from V and 2 bases from J, with 14 bases in between. The germline CDR1 and CDR2 sequences are KGHSH and LQKENI. The CDR3 extends over 15 amino acids. This chain's CDR3 is CASSQETGVNTEAFF. The CDR3 nucleotides read TGTGCCAGCTCACAAGAGACAGGTGTCAACACTGAAGCTTTCTTT.

CDR3 bases: TGTGCCAGCAGTGTACTTCCGCGGGGAGGGACAGGGGAACCCCTTGGCGGCTACACCTTC. Translated, it gives CASSVLPRGGTGEPLGGYTF. The chain recombines TRBV9 with TRBJ1-2; the match to TRBD1 covers 10 bases. This CDR3 is 20 amino acids long. Per germline, CDR1 SGDLS and CDR2 YYNGEE. J lost 8 bases, V lost 5 bases, and 27 bases had no gene match.

V gene TRBV18 combines with J gene TRBJ2-5, with D perhaps matching TRBD2 (5 bases). Per germline, CDR1 KGHSH and CDR2 LQKENI. V shed 2 bases and J shed 2 bases, with 9 bases lying between them. The CDR3 loop spans 14 amino acids. The CDR3 sequence is CASSPLTGQETQYF. The CDR3 nucleotides read TGTGCCAGCTCACCATTGACGGGACAAGAGACCCAGTACTTC. Full variable domain (remainder filled in from reference TRBV18 and TRBJ2-5): NAGVMQNPRHLVRRRGQEARLRCSPMKGHSHVYWYRQLPEEGLKFMVYLQKENIIDESGMPKERFSAEFPKEGPSILRIQQVVRGDSAAYFCASSPLTGQETQYFGPGTRLLVL.

This sequence joins TRBV5-4 and TRBJ2-1; TRBD2 matches 12 bases. Germline assignment: CDR1 SGHNT and CDR2 YYREEE (reference sequence). The CDR3 runs to 15 residues. Trimming removed 2 bases from V and 6 bases from J; junction bases left unmatched: 3. In DNA form, the CDR3 reads TGTGCCAGCAGCTTACTAGCGGGAGGCTTCAATGAGCAGTTCTTC. This gives the protein CASSLLAGGFNEQFF.